The 3 T cell receptor beta chains below come from one sample, sequenced in a study of blood T cell repertoires in COVID-19. Here immunoSEQ multiplex PCR was the method, and the copy in TCRdb shows in-frame clones only, minus some. The sample yields 110,000 or so clones, roughly nine tenths seen once. Sequenced material: peripheral blood. The receptors originated from a man in his 70s who had recovered from COVID-19.

The chain has TRBV24-1 and TRBJ1-2, with 7 bases identical to TRBD1. The germline V gene encodes CDR1 KGHDR and CDR2 SFDVKD. V trimming: 9 bases; J trimming: 0 bases; junction bases outside the gene matches: 24. The CDR3 consists of 20 residues. In DNA, the CDR3 is TGTGCCACCCGAGAGACAGGGCGGAAAATAGAGGGGGATTCTAACTATGGCTACACCTTC. It specifies CATRETGRKIEGDSNYGYTF.

The chain has TRBV3-1 (or the pseudogene TRBV3-2) and TRBJ2-1, with D tentatively TRBD2 (6 bases). This CDR3 region has 15 residues. The V and J ends lost 4 bases and 11 bases respectively, with 21 bases between them. In germline, CDR1 is LGHDT, CDR2 YNNKEL (reference sequence). CDR3 DNA: TGTGCCAGCAGCCCCCCGGAGGAGGGAGGCCCCAAGCAGTTCTTC. It is translated as CASSPPEEGGPKQFF.

The chain uses TRBV7-2 and TRBJ1-5, with a possible D match to TRBD1 (5 bases). The germline gives CDR1 SGHTA, CDR2 FQGNSA. This CDR3 contains 14 residues. With 0 bases removed from V and 6 bases from J, the gap between germline ends came to 9 bases. The CDR3 sequence: CASSLAAGGQPQHF. The CDR3 DNA follows: TGTGCCAGCAGCTTAGCGGCCGGGGGTCAGCCCCAGCATTTT.